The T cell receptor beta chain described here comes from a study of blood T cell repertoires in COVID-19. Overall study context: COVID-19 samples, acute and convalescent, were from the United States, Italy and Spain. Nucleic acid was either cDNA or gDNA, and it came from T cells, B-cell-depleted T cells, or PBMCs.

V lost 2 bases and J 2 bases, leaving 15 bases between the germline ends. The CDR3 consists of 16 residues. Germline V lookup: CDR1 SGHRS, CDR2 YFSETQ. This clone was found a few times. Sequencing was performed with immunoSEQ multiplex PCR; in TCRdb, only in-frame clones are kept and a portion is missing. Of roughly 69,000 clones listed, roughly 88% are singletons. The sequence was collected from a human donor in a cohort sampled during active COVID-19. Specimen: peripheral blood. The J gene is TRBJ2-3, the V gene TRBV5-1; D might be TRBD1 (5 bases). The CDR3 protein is CASSFRAAGSTDTQYF. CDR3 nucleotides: TGCGCCAGCAGCTTCAGGGCTGCCGGTTCCACAGATACGCAGTATTTT.